Sequencing of this T cell receptor (beta chain) was carried out in a study of blood T cell repertoires in COVID-19. V was shortened by 4 bases and J by 3 bases, with 3 bases between the two germline ends. The germline CDR1 and CDR2 sequences are DFQATT and SNEGSKA (reference sequence). The CDR3 covers 10 residues. As processed by the authors: Amplification from reference gene primers served as the basis for estimated nucleated cell counts. Assay: immunoSEQ multiplex PCR; the TCRdb copy retains only in-frame clones and omits some. That table supplies the V and J calls and clone size; D and trimming were determined from the DNA. This table holds fewer than 300,000 clones, over 65% found once.

Input material: peripheral blood. This sequence originates from an elderly woman with acute or convalescent COVID-19. V gene TRBV20-1 combines with J gene TRBJ1-2; unclear D gene. The CDR3, as DNA: TGCAGTGCTATCTACTATGGCTACACCTTC. Translating it yields CSAIYYGYTF.